Below, 15 T cell receptor beta chains from the same sample are listed, as sequenced in a study of spatial heterogeneity in lung cancer. The time point denotes: sample taken at primary tumor resection. In TCRdb, the 5' RACE reads were re-called with MiXCR into one record per CDR3 protein. The sample has 7,500 to 8,000 distinct CDR3 sequences, around 8.6% seen once. The specimen was PBMCs, collected at surgery. These receptors all come from a male donor with early-stage non-small cell lung cancer.

This clonotype was seen repeatedly, ten times or more. The chain recombines TRBV3-1 with TRBJ2-1, with TRBD2 matching 10 bases. Germline CDR1 is LGHDT and CDR2 is YNNKEL (reference sequence). Trimming removed 4 bases from V and 3 bases from J; junction bases left unmatched: 3. This CDR3 is 15 amino acids long. CDR3 amino acids: CASSPLAGDYNEQFF. The CDR3 bases are TGTGCCAGCAGCCCCCTAGCGGGAGACTACAATGAGCAGTTCTTC.

There are many counts of this clonotype. The chain has TRBV3-1 and TRBJ2-1, with a possible D match to TRBD1 (6 bases). CDR3 size: 16 residues. Between the trimmed V and J ends, which lost 0 bases and 7 bases, there was a span of 16 bases. Germline-derived CDR1 and CDR2 are LGHDT and YNNKEL (reference sequence). The CDR3 DNA is TGTGCCAGCAGCCAAGATATCGTCGGGACATTAAATGAGCAGTTCTTC. It is translated as CASSQDIVGTLNEQFF.

This clonotype was observed at least ten times. The chain links TRBV5-8 to TRBJ1-4, with a weak D call TRBD1 (5 bases). The ends were cut back, 7 bases at V and 8 bases at J, with 18 bases in the middle. Looked up from germline, CDR1 is SGHTS and CDR2 is YDEGEE. The CDR3 sequence is 14 residues long. CDR3 bases: TGTGCCAGCGCGGGGTGGGGCCTCGGGGAAAAACTGTTTTTT. As protein: CASAGWGLGEKLFF.

Ten or more counts support this clonotype. This chain links TRBV20-1 with TRBJ2-7; 7 bases line up with TRBD2. The CDR3 contains 14 residues. V gave up 3 bases and J gave up 0 bases; unmatched junction bases: 5. The germline gives CDR1 DFQATT, CDR2 SNEGSKA (reference sequence). CDR3 protein: CSASVPSGSYEQYF. In DNA form, the CDR3 reads TGCAGTGCTAGCGTGCCTAGCGGCTCCTACGAGCAGTACTTC.

CDR3 nucleotides: TGTGCCAGCTCACCAATCGGACTAGCGGGAGTGGGAGAGACCCAGTACTTC. Translating gives CASSPIGLAGVGETQYF. The V and J genes are TRBV18 and TRBJ2-5; 13 bases map to TRBD2. The J segment lost 4 bases and the V segment lost 2 bases, leaving 7 bases of the junction unmatched. The CDR3 runs to 17 residues. Germline loops: CDR1 KGHSH, CDR2 LQKENI.

This clonotype has a count of ten or more. V gene TRBV10-3 combines with J gene TRBJ1-1; the D is unclear. CDR3 length equals 15 residues. The germline V gene encodes CDR1 ENHRY and CDR2 SYGVKD. V shed 3 bases and J shed 0 bases, with 11 bases lying between them. The CDR3 region is CAISDGLAMNTEAFF. In nucleotides, the CDR3 is TGTGCCATCAGTGATGGGTTAGCGATGAACACTGAAGCTTTCTTT.

Judged by abundance, this clonotype is medium-sized (0.01 to 0.1%). The V call is TRBV5-6, the J call TRBJ2-7; TRBD1 matches 11 bases. The CDR3 has 16 amino acids. Germline-derived CDR1 and CDR2 are SGHDT and YYEEEE. V was clipped by 5 bases and J by 3 bases; unmatched bases: 10. CDR3 in DNA: TGTGCCAGCAGACCGTCTGTCGGGACAGGGGGCTACGAGCAGTACTTC. Encoded protein: CASRPSVGTGGYEQYF.

By share, this clonotype counts as medium-sized (0.01 to 0.1%). The chain combines TRBV27 with TRBJ2-3; no definite D call. The CDR3 runs to 14 residues. V lost 7 bases to trimming and J lost 1 base, with 12 bases between them. Germline V gene sequence: CDR1 MNHEY, CDR2 SMNVEV (reference sequence). The CDR3 nucleotides are TGTGCCAGCACCCGATCGGCTGGCACAGATACGCAGTATTTT. Encoded protein: CASTRSAGTDTQYF.

The J gene is TRBJ1-2, the V gene TRBV7-9; D is uncertain. This CDR3 is built from 15 residues. The germline V gene has CDR1 SEHNR and CDR2 FQNEAQ (reference sequence). V was trimmed by 5 bases and J by 2 bases, leaving 15 bases between them. This CDR3 reads CASSANMLGNYGYTF. The CDR3 bases are TGTGCCAGCAGCGCCAATATGCTGGGGAACTATGGCTACACCTTC.

This clonotype has ten or more counts. V is TRBV7-2 and J is TRBJ2-2; 9 bases fit TRBD2. Germline V gene lookup returns CDR1 SGHTA and CDR2 FQGNSA. V lost 1 base to trimming and J lost 3 bases; unmatched junction nucleotides: 6. The length of the CDR3 is 17 residues. CDR3 residues: CASSLVSGSGYTGELFF. The CDR3 bases are TGTGCCAGCAGCTTAGTTAGCGGGAGTGGTTACACCGGGGAGCTGTTTTTT.

By sample share, this clonotype is medium-sized. The chain joins TRBV20-1 to TRBJ2-7; TRBD1 is a possible D gene (6 bases). CDR1 and CDR2 (germline): DFQATT, SNEGSKA (reference sequence). CDR3 size: 12 residues. V dropped 8 bases and J dropped 1 base, with 12 bases sitting between them. CDR3 nucleotides: TGCAGTACTCCCGGGACATCCTACGAGCAGTACTTC. Protein: CSTPGTSYEQYF.

The table lists this clonotype with many counts. The chain links TRBV7-9 to TRBJ2-3, with TRBD2 matching 8 bases. There are 18 residues in the CDR3. V was pared by 5 bases and J by 0 bases, with 13 bases of the junction left unmatched. From germline, CDR1 is SEHNR and CDR2 FQNEAQ (reference sequence). The CDR3 sequence is CASSRPRGDDFSTDTQYF. The CDR3 DNA reads TGTGCCAGCAGCCGCCCGCGGGGGGACGACTTTAGCACAGATACGCAGTATTTT.

This clonotype occurred many times. The CDR3 region has the DNA TGTGCCAGCAGTTCTGTAGCAGGGAGCACTGAAGCTTTCTTT. Protein product: CASSSVAGSTEAFF. The chain has TRBV6-6 and TRBJ1-1; a weak D match, TRBD1 (5 bases). V lost 4 bases, J lost 4 bases, and 13 bases lay in between. The germline V gene has CDR1 MNHNY and CDR2 SVGAGI (reference sequence). The CDR3 spans 14 residues.

The genes are TRBV2 and TRBJ1-4; TRBD1 aligns across 8 bases. Germline assignment: CDR1 SNHLY and CDR2 FYNNEI. V lost 6 bases and J lost 7; bases outside the gene matches: 7. CDR3 length equals 14 residues. The CDR3 is CASSSDRGREKLFF. The CDR3, as DNA: TGTGCCAGCAGCTCCGACAGGGGACGTGAAAAACTGTTTTTT.

This clonotype was observed at least ten times. The V and J genes are TRBV6-2 or TRBV6-3 and TRBJ2-2; a weak D match, TRBD1 (6 bases). Trimming pared 7 bases from V and 5 bases from J, leaving 17 bases between. There are 15 residues in the CDR3. Germline CDR1 is MNHEY and CDR2 is SVGEGT. The CDR3 here is CASTTPQGWTGELFF. CDR3 DNA sequence: TGTGCCAGCACCACCCCCCAGGGGTGGACCGGGGAGCTGTTTTTT.